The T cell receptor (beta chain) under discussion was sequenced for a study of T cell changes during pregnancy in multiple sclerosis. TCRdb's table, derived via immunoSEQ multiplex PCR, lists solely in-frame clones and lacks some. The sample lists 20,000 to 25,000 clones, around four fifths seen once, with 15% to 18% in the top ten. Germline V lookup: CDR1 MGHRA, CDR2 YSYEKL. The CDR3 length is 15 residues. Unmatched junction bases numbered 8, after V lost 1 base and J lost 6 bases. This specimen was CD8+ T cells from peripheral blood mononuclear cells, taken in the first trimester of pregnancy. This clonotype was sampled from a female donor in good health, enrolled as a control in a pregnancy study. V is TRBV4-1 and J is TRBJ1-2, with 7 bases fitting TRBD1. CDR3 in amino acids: CASSQVDGGGHGYTF. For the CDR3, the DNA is TGCGCCAGCAGCCAAGTTGACGGAGGGGGCCATGGCTACACCTTC.